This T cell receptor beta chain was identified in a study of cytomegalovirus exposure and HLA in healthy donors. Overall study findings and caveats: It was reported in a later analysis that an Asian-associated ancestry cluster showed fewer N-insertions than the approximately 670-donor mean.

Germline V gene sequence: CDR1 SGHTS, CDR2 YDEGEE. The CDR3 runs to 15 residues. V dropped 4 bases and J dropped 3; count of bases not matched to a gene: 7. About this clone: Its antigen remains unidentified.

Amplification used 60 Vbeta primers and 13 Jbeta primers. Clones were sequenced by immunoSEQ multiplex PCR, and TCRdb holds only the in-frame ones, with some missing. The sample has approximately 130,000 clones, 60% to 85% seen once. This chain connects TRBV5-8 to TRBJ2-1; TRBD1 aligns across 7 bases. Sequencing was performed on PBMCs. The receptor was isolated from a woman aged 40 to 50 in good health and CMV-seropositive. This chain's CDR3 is CASSELQGSYNEQFF. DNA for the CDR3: TGTGCCAGCAGCGAGTTACAGGGGAGCTACAATGAGCAGTTCTTC.